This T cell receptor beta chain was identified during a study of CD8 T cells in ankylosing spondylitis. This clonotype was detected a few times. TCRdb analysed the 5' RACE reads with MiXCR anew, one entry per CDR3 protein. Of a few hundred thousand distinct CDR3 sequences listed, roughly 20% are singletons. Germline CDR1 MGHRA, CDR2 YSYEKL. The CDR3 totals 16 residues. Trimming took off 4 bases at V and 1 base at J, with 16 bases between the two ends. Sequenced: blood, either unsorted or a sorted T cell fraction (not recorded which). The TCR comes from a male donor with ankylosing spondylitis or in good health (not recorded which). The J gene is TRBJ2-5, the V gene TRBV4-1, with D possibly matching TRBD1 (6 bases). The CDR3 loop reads CASSLTRTDPQETQYF. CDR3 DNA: TGCGCCAGCAGCCTAACCAGGACAGATCCCCAAGAGACCCAGTACTTC.